This TCR beta chain was sequenced during a study of T cells expressing NK-cell markers. Overall study: The authors sequenced eight donors, of whom seven were HCMV-seropositive and one was seronegative.

Study results and caveats: These clonotypes, the leaders elsewhere, also led the CD3+CD56-NKG2C+ fraction in a few donors.

About this clonotype: What it binds is unknown.

TCRdb reprocessed the 5' RACE reads, with one entry per CDR3 protein and no DNA. The specimen's table records approximately 460,000 distinct CDR3 sequences. CDR3 length: 12 amino acids. This clonotype was obtained from a woman between 18 and 70 years old in good health. Sequenced material: blood T cells: a sorted CD56 or NKG2C T cell subset, CD4+ or CD8+ T cells, or bulk PBMC T cells (not recorded which). The chain uses TRBV12-3 or TRBV12-4 and TRBJ2-3. Here the CDR3 reads CASYGRTDTQYF.